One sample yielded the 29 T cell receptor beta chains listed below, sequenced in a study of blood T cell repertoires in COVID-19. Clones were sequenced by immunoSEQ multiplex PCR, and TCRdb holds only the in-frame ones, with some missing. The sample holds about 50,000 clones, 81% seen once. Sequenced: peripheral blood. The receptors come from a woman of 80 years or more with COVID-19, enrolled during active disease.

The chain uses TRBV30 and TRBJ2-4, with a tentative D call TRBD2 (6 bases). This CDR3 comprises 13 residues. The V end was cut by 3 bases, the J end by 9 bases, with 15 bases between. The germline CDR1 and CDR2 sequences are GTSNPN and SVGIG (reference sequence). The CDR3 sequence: CAWSPMTRSIQYF. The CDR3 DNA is TGTGCCTGGAGCCCTATGACTAGGAGCATTCAGTACTTC.

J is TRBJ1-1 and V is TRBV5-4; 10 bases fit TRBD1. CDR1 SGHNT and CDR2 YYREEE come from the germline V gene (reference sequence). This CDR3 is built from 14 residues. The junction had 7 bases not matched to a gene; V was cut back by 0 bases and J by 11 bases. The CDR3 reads CASSLVGTGDGAFF. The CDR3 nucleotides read TGTGCCAGCAGCTTGGTCGGGACAGGGGATGGCGCTTTCTTT. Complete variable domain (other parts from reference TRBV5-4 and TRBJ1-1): ETGVTQSPTHLIKTRGQQVTLRCSSQSGHNTVSWYQQALGQGPQFIFQYYREEENGRGNFPPRFSGLQFPNYSSELNVNALELDDSALYLCASSLVGTGDGAFFGQGTRLTVV.

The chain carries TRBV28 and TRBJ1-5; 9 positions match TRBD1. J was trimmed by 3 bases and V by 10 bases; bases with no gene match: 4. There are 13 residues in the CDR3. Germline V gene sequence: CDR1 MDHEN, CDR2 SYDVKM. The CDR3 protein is CATYRGHNQPQHF. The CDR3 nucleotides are TGTGCCACGTACAGGGGGCACAATCAGCCCCAGCATTTT. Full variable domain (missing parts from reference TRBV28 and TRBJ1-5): DVKVTQSSRYLVKRTGEKVFLECVQDMDHENMFWYRQDPGLGLRLIYFSYDVKMKEKGDIPEGYSVSREKKERFSLILESASTNQTSMYLCATYRGHNQPQHFGDGTRLSIL.

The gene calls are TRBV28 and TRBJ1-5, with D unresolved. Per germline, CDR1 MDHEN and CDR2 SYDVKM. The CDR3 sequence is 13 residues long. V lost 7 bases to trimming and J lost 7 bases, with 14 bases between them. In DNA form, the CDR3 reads TGTGCCAGCACCTGGGGAGAGAGGCAGCCCCAGCATTTT. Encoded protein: CASTWGERQPQHF.

CDR3 in DNA: TGTGCCAGCAGCTCACCCGGGACAGGACCCTACGAGCAGTACTTC. Amino acid sequence: CASSSPGTGPYEQYF. The chain links TRBV5-6 to TRBJ2-7; TRBD1 matches at 8 bases. Germline V gene data show CDR1 as SGHDT and CDR2 as YYEEEE. V was pared by 3 bases and J by 2 bases, with 7 bases of the junction left unmatched. CDR3 length: 15 amino acids.

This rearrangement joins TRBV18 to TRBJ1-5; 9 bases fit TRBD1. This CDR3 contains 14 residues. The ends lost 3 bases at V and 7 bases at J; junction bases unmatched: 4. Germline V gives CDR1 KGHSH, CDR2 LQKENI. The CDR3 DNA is TGTGCCAGCTCACCCGACAGGGGGAGCCAGCCCCAGCATTTT. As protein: CASSPDRGSQPQHF.

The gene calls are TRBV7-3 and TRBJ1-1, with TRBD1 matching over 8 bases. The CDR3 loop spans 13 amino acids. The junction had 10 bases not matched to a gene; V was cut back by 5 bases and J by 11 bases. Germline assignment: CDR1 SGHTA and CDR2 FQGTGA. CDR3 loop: CASSPRTGREAFF. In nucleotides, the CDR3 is TGTGCCAGCAGCCCAAGGACAGGGAGGGAGGCTTTCTTT.

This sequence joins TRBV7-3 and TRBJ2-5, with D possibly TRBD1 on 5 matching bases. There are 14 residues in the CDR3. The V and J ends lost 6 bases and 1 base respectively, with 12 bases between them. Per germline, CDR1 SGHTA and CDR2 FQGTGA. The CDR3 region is CASRYTTGQETQYF. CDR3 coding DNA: TGTGCCAGCAGGTACACTACAGGCCAAGAGACCCAGTACTTC. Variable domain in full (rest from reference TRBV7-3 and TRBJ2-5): GAGVSQTPSNKVTEKGKYVELRCDPISGHTALYWYRQSLGQGPEFLIYFQGTGAADDSGLPNDRFFAVRPEGSVSTLKIQRTERGDSAVYLCASRYTTGQETQYFGPGTRLLVL.

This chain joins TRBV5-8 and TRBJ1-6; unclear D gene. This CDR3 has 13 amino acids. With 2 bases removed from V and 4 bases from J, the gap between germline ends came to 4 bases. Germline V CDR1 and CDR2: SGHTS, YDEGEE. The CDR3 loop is CASSFEYNSPLHF. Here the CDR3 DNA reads TGTGCCAGCAGCTTCGAGTATAATTCACCCCTCCACTTT.

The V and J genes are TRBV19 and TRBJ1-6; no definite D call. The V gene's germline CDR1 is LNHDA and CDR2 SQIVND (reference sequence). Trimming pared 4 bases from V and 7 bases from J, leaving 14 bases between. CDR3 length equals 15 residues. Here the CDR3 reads CASSTYNTGNSPLHF. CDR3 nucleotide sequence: TGTGCCAGTAGTACCTATAACACGGGGAATTCACCCCTCCACTTT.

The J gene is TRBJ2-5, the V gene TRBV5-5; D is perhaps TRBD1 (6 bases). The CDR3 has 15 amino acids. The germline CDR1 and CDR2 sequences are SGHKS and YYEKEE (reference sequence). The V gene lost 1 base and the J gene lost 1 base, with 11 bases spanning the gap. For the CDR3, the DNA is TGTGCCAGCAGCTTGCCAGGGGTAGGCCAAGAGACCCAGTACTTC. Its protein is CASSLPGVGQETQYF.

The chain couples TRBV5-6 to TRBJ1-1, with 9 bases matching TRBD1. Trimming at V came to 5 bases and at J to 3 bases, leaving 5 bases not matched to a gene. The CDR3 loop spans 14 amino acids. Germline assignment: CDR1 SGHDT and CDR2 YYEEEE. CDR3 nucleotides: TGTGCCAGCAGTCATGGACAGGGGCACACTGAAGCTTTCTTT. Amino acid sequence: CASSHGQGHTEAFF.

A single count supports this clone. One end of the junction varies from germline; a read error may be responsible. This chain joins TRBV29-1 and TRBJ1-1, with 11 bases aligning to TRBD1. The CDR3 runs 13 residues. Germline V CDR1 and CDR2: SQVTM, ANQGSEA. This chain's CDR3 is CSGFFSGQGGLRF. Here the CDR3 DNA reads TGCAGCGGGTTTTTTTCGGGACAGGGGGGTTTGAGATTT.

The CDR3 loop is CASSLAPPSGSHNEQFF. The DNA for the CDR3 is TGTGCCAGCAGCTTAGCCCCTCCGAGCGGGAGTCATAATGAGCAGTTCTTC. The chain couples TRBV7-6 to TRBJ2-1; the match to TRBD2 covers 8 bases. The germline V gene has CDR1 SGHVS and CDR2 FNYEAQ. Germline trimming cut 0 bases from V and 7 bases from J; bases unmatched to any gene: 11. There are 17 residues in the CDR3.

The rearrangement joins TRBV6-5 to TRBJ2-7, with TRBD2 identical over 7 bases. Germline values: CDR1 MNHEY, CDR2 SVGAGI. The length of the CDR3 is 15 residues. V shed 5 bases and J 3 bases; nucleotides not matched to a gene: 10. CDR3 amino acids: CASSQTSPGLYEQYF. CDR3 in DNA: TGTGCCAGCAGTCAGACTAGCCCGGGCCTCTACGAGCAGTACTTC.

The CDR3 region has the DNA TGTGCCAGCAGCCAAGCTGGGGCTAGCGGGAGGAGGAATGAGCAGTTCTTC. It translates to CASSQAGASGRRNEQFF. The chain links TRBV14 to TRBJ2-1; 11 bases match TRBD2. V gave up 1 base and J gave up 7 bases; unmatched junction bases: 9. The CDR3 sequence is 17 residues long. Germline values: CDR1 SGHDN, CDR2 FVKESK.

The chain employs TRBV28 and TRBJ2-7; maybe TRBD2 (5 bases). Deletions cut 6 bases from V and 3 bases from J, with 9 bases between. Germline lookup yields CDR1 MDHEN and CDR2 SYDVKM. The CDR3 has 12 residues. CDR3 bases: TGTGCCAGCAGATTAGAGGGCTACGAGCAGTACTTC. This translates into CASRLEGYEQYF.

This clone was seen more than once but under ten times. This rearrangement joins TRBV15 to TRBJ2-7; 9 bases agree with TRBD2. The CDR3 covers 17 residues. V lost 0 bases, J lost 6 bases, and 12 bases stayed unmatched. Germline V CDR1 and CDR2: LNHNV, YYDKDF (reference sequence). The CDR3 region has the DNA TGTGCCACCAGCAGAGATGGTCTAGCGGGATTGAGGGGCGAGCAGTACTTC. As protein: CATSRDGLAGLRGEQYF.

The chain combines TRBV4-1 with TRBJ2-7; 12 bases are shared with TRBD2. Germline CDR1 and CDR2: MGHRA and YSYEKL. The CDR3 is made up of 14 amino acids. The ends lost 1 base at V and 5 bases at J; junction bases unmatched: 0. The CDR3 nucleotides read TGCGCCAGCAGCCAAGGGACTAGCGGGGACGAGCAGTACTTC. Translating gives CASSQGTSGDEQYF.

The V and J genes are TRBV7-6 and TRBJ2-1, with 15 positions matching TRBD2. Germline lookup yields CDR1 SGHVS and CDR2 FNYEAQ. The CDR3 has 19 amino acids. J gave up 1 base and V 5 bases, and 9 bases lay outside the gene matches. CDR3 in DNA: TGTGCCAGCAGCGCATCCCCGGGACTAGCGGGAGGATCCTACAATGAGCAGTTCTTC. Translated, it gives CASSASPGLAGGSYNEQFF.

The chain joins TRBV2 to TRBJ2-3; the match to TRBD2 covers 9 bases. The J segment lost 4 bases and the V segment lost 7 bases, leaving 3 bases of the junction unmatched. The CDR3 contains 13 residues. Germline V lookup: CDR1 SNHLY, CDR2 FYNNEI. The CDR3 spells CASTRGGSDTQYF. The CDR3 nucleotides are TGTGCCAGCACGCGGGGGGGTTCAGATACGCAGTATTTT.

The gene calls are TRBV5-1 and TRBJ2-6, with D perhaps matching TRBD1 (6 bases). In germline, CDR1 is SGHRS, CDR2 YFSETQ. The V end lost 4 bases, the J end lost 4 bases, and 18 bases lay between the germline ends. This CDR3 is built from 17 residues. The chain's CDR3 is CASSPAQGPQGANVLTF. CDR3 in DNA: TGCGCCAGCAGCCCGGCCCAGGGGCCGCAGGGGGCCAACGTCCTGACTTTC.

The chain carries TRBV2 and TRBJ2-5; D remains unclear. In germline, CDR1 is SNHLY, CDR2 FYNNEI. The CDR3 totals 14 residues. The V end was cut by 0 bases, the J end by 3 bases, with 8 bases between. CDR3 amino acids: CASSEARLEETQYF. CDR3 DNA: TGTGCCAGCAGTGAAGCCCGACTGGAAGAGACCCAGTACTTC.

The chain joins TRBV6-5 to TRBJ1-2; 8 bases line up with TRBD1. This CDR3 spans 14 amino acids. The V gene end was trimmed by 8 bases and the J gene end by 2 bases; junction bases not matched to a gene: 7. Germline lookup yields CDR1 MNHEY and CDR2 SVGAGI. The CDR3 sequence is CASSTGTGNYGYTF. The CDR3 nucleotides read TGTGCCAGCTCAACCGGGACAGGCAACTATGGCTACACCTTC.

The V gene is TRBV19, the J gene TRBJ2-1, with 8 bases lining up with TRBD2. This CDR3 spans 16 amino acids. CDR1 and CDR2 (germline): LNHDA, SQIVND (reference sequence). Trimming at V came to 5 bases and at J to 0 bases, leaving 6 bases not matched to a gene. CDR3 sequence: CASSSTLAASYNEQFF. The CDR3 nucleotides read TGTGCCAGTAGTTCAACACTAGCGGCCTCCTACAATGAGCAGTTCTTC.

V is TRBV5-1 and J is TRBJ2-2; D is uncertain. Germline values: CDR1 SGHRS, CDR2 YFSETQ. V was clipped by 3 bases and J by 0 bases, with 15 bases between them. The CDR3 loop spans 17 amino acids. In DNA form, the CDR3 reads TGCGCCAGCAGCTCCCTAGGCATTTACGCGAACACCGGGGAGCTGTTTTTT. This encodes CASSSLGIYANTGELFF.

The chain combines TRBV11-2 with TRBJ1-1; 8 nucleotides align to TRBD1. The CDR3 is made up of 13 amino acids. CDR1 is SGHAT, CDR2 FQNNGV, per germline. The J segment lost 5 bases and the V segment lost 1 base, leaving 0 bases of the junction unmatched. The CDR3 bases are TGTGCCAGCAGCTTAGGGACAGGGACTGAAGCTTTCTTT. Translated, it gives CASSLGTGTEAFF.

CDR3 nucleotides: TGCAGCGTTGGTTTCTGGGAGGGCCTTCAAGAGACCCAGTACTTC. It translates to CSVGFWEGLQETQYF. The V and J genes are TRBV29-1 and TRBJ2-5; 7 nucleotides match TRBD2. V shed 4 bases and J 2 bases; nucleotides not matched to a gene: 10. The CDR3 is 15 residues long. Germline V gene lookup returns CDR1 SQVTM and CDR2 ANQGSEA.

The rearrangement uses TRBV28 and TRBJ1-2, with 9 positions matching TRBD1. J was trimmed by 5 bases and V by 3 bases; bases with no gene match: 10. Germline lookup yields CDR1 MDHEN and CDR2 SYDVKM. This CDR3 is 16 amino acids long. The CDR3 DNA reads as TGTGCCAGCAGTTTGGCTCAGGGACAGGGCAGGTATGGCTACACCTTC. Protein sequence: CASSLAQGQGRYGYTF.